The present T cell receptor beta chain was sequenced within a study of cytomegalovirus exposure and HLA in healthy donors. Looking at the study overall: Later, an analysis reported that the 130 or so validation repertoires had used the same platform as the 500 to 750 first-cohort repertoires.

Some clones are missing from TCRdb's copy, which holds only in-frame ones; the method was immunoSEQ multiplex PCR. Seen here are 150,000 to 200,000 clones, 85% to 90% observed once, and the top ten hold around 3.8%. The donors were members of the roughly 120-subject validation cohort (separate from the approximately 670-subject first cohort). The CDR3 length is 16 residues. Trimming at V came to 1 base and at J to 4 bases, leaving 9 bases not matched to a gene. The V gene's germline CDR1 is SQVTM and CDR2 ANQGSEA. Whole-study results and caveats: Specific recognition of CMV antigens was confirmed in vitro for a few chains (all CMV-associated).

Worth noting for this clone: Its cognate antigen is unknown.

The chain recombines TRBV29-1 with TRBJ2-3; TRBD2 aligns across 9 bases. The sequenced material came from PBMCs. The source is a young man in good health and CMV-seropositive. The CDR3 DNA reads as TGCAGCGTTGAAGTTCCGCCGGGACTAGCCTCAGATACGCAGTATTTT. It specifies CSVEVPPGLASDTQYF.